The 12 T cell receptor beta chains listed next were all sequenced from one sample in a study of T cell changes during pregnancy in multiple sclerosis. Measured with immunoSEQ multiplex PCR; TCRdb has only the in-frame clones, and not every one. The profile covers more than 95,000 clones, with approximately 94% appearing a single time and about 0.95% taken by the ten largest. The sequencing here drew on peripheral blood, taken after pregnancy. The receptor set was obtained from a female donor with multiple sclerosis, enrolled in a pregnancy study.

This chain uses TRBV9 with TRBJ1-1, with D perhaps TRBD1 (6 bases). The ends were cut back, 3 bases at V and 4 bases at J, with 13 bases in the middle. Germline V gene sequence: CDR1 SGDLS, CDR2 YYNGEE. The CDR3 is 14 amino acids. The DNA for the CDR3 is TGTGCCAGCAGCGCAGGGGTAAGGGGCACTGAAGCTTTCTTT. Residues: CASSAGVRGTEAFF.

The J gene is TRBJ1-5, the V gene TRBV6-1; 10 bases map to TRBD1. This CDR3 is 16 amino acids long. The germline V gene encodes CDR1 MNHNS and CDR2 SASEGT. V dropped 2 bases and J dropped 9; count of bases not matched to a gene: 10. CDR3 DNA sequence: TGTGCCAGCAGTGAAACGGGACAGGGGCTGTCATCGCCCCAGCATTTT. Protein: CASSETGQGLSSPQHF.

The chain combines TRBV7-2 with TRBJ2-7; D is possibly TRBD1 (5 bases). Germline values: CDR1 SGHTA, CDR2 FQGNSA. This CDR3 is 15 amino acids long. Trimming removed 1 base at V and 2 bases at J, with 12 bases between. DNA of the CDR3: TGTGCCAGCAGCTTAGGACAGATCCATCCCTACGAGCAGTACTTC. This translates into CASSLGQIHPYEQYF.

This chain joins TRBV5-4 and TRBJ2-2, with 11 bases lining up with TRBD1. Unmatched junction bases numbered 11, after V lost 3 bases and J lost 1 base. The CDR3 is 19 amino acids. Germline CDR1 and CDR2: SGHNT and YYREEE (reference sequence). The CDR3 loop reads CASSSPTLGQGGNTGELFF. CDR3 bases: TGTGCCAGCAGCTCTCCTACATTGGGACAGGGGGGGAACACCGGGGAGCTGTTTTTT.

On this clone: In the same sample, other DNA sequences code for this CDR3. The chain recombines TRBV27 with TRBJ2-7; 8 bases line up with TRBD1. CDR1 is MNHEY, CDR2 SMNVEV, per germline (reference sequence). The J segment lost 2 bases and the V segment lost 6 bases, leaving 3 bases of the junction unmatched. The CDR3 sequence is 13 residues long. The CDR3 coding sequence is TGTGCCAGCAGCCGGGACAGGACCTACGAGCAGTACTTC. Translating it yields CASSRDRTYEQYF.

The rearrangement links TRBV29-1 to TRBJ1-2, with a weak D call TRBD1 (5 bases). This CDR3 comprises 12 residues. Per the germline V gene, CDR1 is SQVTM and CDR2 is ANQGSEA. The V end lost 0 bases, the J end lost 3 bases, and 5 bases lay between the germline ends. CDR3 loop: CSVEDRDYGYTF. The CDR3 DNA reads as TGCAGCGTTGAAGACAGGGACTATGGCTACACCTTC.

The chain recombines TRBV15 with TRBJ2-7, with 8 bases matching TRBD2. The CDR3 covers 15 residues. Germline V gene lookup returns CDR1 LNHNV and CDR2 YYDKDF (reference sequence). V lost 0 bases, J lost 0 bases, and 1 base stayed unmatched. The CDR3 reads CATSRDLAGSYEQYF. As DNA, the CDR3 is TGTGCCACCAGCAGAGATCTAGCGGGCTCCTACGAGCAGTACTTC.

This clone was counted only a few times. The J gene is TRBJ2-2, the V gene TRBV5-5; unclear D gene. The CDR3 runs to 15 residues. Trimming removed 0 bases at V and 4 bases at J, with 10 bases between. The germline V gene has CDR1 SGHKS and CDR2 YYEKEE (reference sequence). CDR3 amino acids: CASSLVHILTGELFF. Here the CDR3 DNA reads TGTGCCAGCAGCTTGGTACATATTCTCACCGGGGAGCTGTTTTTT. The whole variable domain, remainder taken from reference TRBV5-5 and TRBJ2-2, is DAGVTQSPTHLIKTRGQQVTLRCSPISGHKSVSWYQQVLGQGPQFIFQYYEKEERGRGNFPDRFSARQFPNYSSELNVNALLLGDSALYLCASSLVHILTGELFFGEGSRLTVL.

The chain recombines TRBV18 with TRBJ2-5, with TRBD2 matching over 9 bases. Trimming at V came to 2 bases and at J to 5 bases, leaving 0 bases not matched to a gene. In germline, CDR1 is KGHSH, CDR2 LQKENI. This CDR3 has 13 amino acids. CDR3 region: CASSPSGRETQYF. CDR3 sequence (DNA): TGTGCCAGCTCACCAAGCGGGAGGGAGACCCAGTACTTC.

This clone was counted once. This rearrangement joins TRBV28 to TRBJ1-1; perhaps TRBD1 as D (6 bases). Germline V CDR1 and CDR2: MDHEN, SYDVKM. Trimming left V 3 bases short and J 3 bases short, with 11 bases between. The CDR3 has 14 amino acids. CDR3 residues: CASSLIGGHTEAFF. In nucleotides, the CDR3 is TGTGCCAGCAGTTTGATCGGGGGGCACACTGAAGCTTTCTTT.

V is TRBV7-9 and J is TRBJ1-3; TRBD1 aligns across 10 bases. The CDR3 covers 14 residues. Germline V gene data show CDR1 as SEHNR and CDR2 as FQNEAQ (reference sequence). With V trimmed by 5 bases and J by 4 bases, 2 bases remained unmatched. This CDR3 reads CASSQTGGGNTIYF. As DNA, the CDR3 is TGTGCCAGCAGCCAGACAGGGGGCGGAAACACCATATATTTT. The entire variable domain, with the rest obtained from reference TRBV7-9 and TRBJ1-3, is as follows: DTGVSQNPRHKITKRGQNVTFRCDPISEHNRLYWYRQTLGQGPEFLTYFQNEAQLEKSRLLSDRFSAERPKGSFSTLEIQRTEQGDSAMYLCASSQTGGGNTIYFGEGSWLTVV.

The rearrangement uses TRBV27 and TRBJ2-1; 9 bases map to TRBD1. This CDR3 comprises 14 residues. J was trimmed by 1 base and V by 5 bases; bases with no gene match: 0. The germline CDR1 and CDR2 sequences are MNHEY and SMNVEV (reference sequence). CDR3 sequence reads: CASSGQGSYNEQFF. CDR3 nucleotides: TGTGCCAGCAGTGGACAGGGGTCCTACAATGAGCAGTTCTTC.